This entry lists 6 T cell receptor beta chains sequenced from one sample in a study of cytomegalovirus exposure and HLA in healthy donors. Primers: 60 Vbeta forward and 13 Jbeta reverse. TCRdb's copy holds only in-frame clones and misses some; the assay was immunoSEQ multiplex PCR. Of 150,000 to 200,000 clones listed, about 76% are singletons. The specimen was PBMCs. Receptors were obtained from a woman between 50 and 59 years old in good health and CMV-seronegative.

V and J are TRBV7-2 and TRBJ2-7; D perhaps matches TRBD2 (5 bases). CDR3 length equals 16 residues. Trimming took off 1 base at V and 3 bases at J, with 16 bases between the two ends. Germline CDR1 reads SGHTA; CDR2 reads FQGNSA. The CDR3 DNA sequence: TGTGCCAGCAGCTTAGTACTCGGACTCTCCTTCTACGAGCAGTACTTC. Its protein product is CASSLVLGLSFYEQYF.

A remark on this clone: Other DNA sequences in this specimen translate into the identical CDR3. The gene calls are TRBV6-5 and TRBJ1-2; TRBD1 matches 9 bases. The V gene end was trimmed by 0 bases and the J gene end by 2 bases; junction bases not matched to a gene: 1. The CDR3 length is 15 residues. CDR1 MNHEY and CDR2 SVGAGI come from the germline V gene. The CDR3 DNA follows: TGTGCCAGCAGTTACTCAGGGACAGGGAACTATGGCTACACCTTC. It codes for CASSYSGTGNYGYTF.

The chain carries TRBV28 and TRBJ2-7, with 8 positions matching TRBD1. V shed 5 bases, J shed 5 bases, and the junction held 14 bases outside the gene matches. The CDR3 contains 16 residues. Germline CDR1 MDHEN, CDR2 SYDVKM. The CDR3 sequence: CASSPRTWTGFNEQYF. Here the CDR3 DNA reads TGTGCCAGCAGTCCCAGGACCTGGACAGGGTTCAACGAGCAGTACTTC.

The chain's CDR3 is CASSPVAGAIYEQYF. As DNA, the CDR3 is TGCGCCAGCAGCCCGGTAGCGGGAGCGATCTACGAGCAGTACTTC. J is TRBJ2-7 and V is TRBV5-1, with 9 bases that match TRBD2. The V gene's germline CDR1 is SGHRS and CDR2 YFSETQ. The CDR3 contains 15 residues. Trimming cost V 4 bases and J 3 bases; bases outside gene matches: 8.

CDR3 sequence: CASSQTGHNQPQHF. CDR3 coding DNA: TGTGCCAGCTCACAGACAGGGCACAATCAGCCCCAGCATTTT. The gene calls are TRBV18 and TRBJ1-5; 7 bases map to TRBD1. V dropped 4 bases and J dropped 3; count of bases not matched to a gene: 3. From germline, CDR1 is KGHSH and CDR2 LQKENI. The CDR3 is 14 residues long.

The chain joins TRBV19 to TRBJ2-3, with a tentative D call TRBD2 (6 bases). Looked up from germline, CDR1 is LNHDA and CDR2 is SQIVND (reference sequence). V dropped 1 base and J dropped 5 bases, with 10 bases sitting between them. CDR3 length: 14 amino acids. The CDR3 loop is CASSIALARDTQYF. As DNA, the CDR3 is TGTGCCAGTAGTATAGCCCTAGCGAGAGATACGCAGTATTTT.